The 27 T cell receptor beta chains below come from one sample, sequenced in a study of blood T cell repertoires in COVID-19. The assay was immunoSEQ multiplex PCR, and TCRdb's table has in-frame clones only and misses some. This repertoire shows about 250,000 clones, about 90% found once; its top ten account for approximately 1.9%. Specimen: PBMCs or T cells enriched from blood (not recorded which). Every receptor here comes from a woman under 30 who had recovered from COVID-19.

This rearrangement joins TRBV5-1 to TRBJ2-7, with D perhaps TRBD2 (5 bases). CDR3 length: 11 residues. Trimming took off 5 bases at V and 7 bases at J, with 10 bases between the two ends. Germline values: CDR1 SGHRS, CDR2 YFSETQ. CDR3 bases: TGCGCCAGCAGGAGCGGTGTGGAGCAGTACTTC. Its translation is CASRSGVEQYF. Using reference TRBV5-1 and TRBJ2-7 for the parts outside the CDR3, the full variable domain is KAGVTQTPRYLIKTRGQQVTLSCSPISGHRSVSWYQQTPGQGLQFLFEYFSETQRNKGNFPGRFSGRQFSNSRSEMNVSTLELGDSALYLCASRSGVEQYFGPGTRLTVT.

About this clone: A junction boundary mismatches the germline segment, possibly from a read error. This chain uses TRBV7-7 with TRBJ1-3, with no clear D. The CDR3 length is 15 residues. CDR1 is SSHAT and CDR2 is FNYEAQ in the germline V gene (reference sequence). The CDR3 reads CASSLAPDSGNTIYF. CDR3 in DNA: TGTGCTAGCAGCTTAGCCCCAGACTCTGGAAACACCATATATTTT.

The rearrangement links TRBV9 to TRBJ1-6; D is possibly TRBD1 (5 bases). The CDR3 contains 12 residues. The germline V gene encodes CDR1 SGDLS and CDR2 YYNGEE. V lost 0 bases and J lost 11, with 6 bases in between. CDR3 loop: CASSVGGAPLHF. The CDR3 nucleotides are TGTGCCAGCAGCGTAGGGGGGGCACCCCTCCACTTT.

A few counts support this clone. CDR3 in DNA: TGTGCCAGCAGGTTACCGACAGGGGACGAGCAGTACTTC. Protein product: CASRLPTGDEQYF. The chain joins TRBV5-6 to TRBJ2-7; 8 bases align to TRBD1. V lost 5 bases to trimming and J lost 5 bases; unmatched junction nucleotides: 6. The CDR3 length is 13 residues. CDR1 is SGHDT, CDR2 YYEEEE, per germline.

This chain uses TRBV27 with TRBJ1-1; D call uncertain. Trimming left V 2 bases short and J 0 bases short, with 16 bases between. This CDR3 has 17 residues. Looked up from germline, CDR1 is MNHEY and CDR2 is SMNVEV (reference sequence). CDR3 coding DNA: TGTGCCAGCAGTTTAGTCCCCCTCGGCAGGATGAACACTGAAGCTTTCTTT. It yields the protein CASSLVPLGRMNTEAFF.

The V gene is TRBV5-4, the J gene TRBJ2-2; D perhaps matches TRBD1 (6 bases). Trimming pared 3 bases from V and 3 bases from J, leaving 18 bases between. Germline values: CDR1 SGHNT, CDR2 YYREEE (reference sequence). This CDR3 is 17 amino acids long. CDR3 amino acids: CASSSYRDWSDTGELFF. The CDR3 nucleotides read TGTGCCAGCAGCTCCTACAGGGATTGGTCGGACACCGGGGAGCTGTTTTTT.

Only a few counts were recorded for this clone. This chain links TRBV5-6 with TRBJ1-2; D might be TRBD1 (6 bases). V lost 0 bases and J 4 bases, leaving 13 bases between the germline ends. CDR1 is SGHDT and CDR2 is YYEEEE in the germline V gene. This CDR3 contains 15 residues. The CDR3 here is CASSLVAQGPYGYTF. The CDR3 DNA is TGTGCCAGCAGCTTGGTAGCACAGGGACCCTATGGCTACACCTTC.

The chain links TRBV9 to TRBJ1-1; 7 positions match TRBD1. There are 16 residues in the CDR3. In germline, CDR1 is SGDLS, CDR2 YYNGEE. Losses at the gene ends were 2 bases for V and 6 bases for J; bases not matched to a gene: 13. This CDR3 reads CASSVGVGQVRAEAFF. CDR3 nucleotide sequence: TGTGCCAGCAGCGTTGGTGTCGGACAGGTGAGGGCTGAAGCTTTCTTT. The full variable domain, with the rest looked up from reference TRBV9 and TRBJ1-1, is DSGVTQTPKHLITATGQRVTLRCSPRSGDLSVYWYQQSLDQGLQFLIQYYNGEERAKGNILERFSAQQFPDLHSELNLSSLELGDSALYFCASSVGVGQVRAEAFFGQGTRLTVV.

The chain uses TRBV5-5 and TRBJ2-7; a weak D match, TRBD1 (6 bases). The CDR3 length is 16 residues. V lost 0 bases, J lost 4 bases, and 17 bases lay in between. Germline CDR1 SGHKS, CDR2 YYEKEE (reference sequence). The DNA for the CDR3 is TGTGCCAGCAGCTTGGTGCCCCAGGACAGTATTTACGAGCAGTACTTC. Its protein product is CASSLVPQDSIYEQYF.

CDR3 loop: CASSESPGQGLTGELFF. The CDR3 DNA reads as TGTGCCAGCAGTGAATCCCCCGGACAGGGGCTCACCGGGGAGCTGTTTTTT. The genes are TRBV25-1 and TRBJ2-2, with 9 bases identical to TRBD1. The junction had 7 bases not matched to a gene; V was cut back by 1 base and J by 4 bases. The CDR3 spans 17 residues. Germline-derived CDR1 and CDR2 are MGHDK and SYGVNS.

V and J are TRBV28 and TRBJ2-3; D is unclear. V dropped 5 bases and J dropped 0 bases, with 9 bases sitting between them. The CDR3 runs to 14 residues. Germline CDR1 MDHEN, CDR2 SYDVKM. In DNA, the CDR3 is TGTGCCAGCAGTCCGCGAACTAGCACAGATACGCAGTATTTT. Translating gives CASSPRTSTDTQYF.

This sequence joins TRBV5-5 and TRBJ2-3; possibly TRBD2 for D (5 bases). The CDR3 contains 15 residues. Germline V gives CDR1 SGHKS, CDR2 YYEKEE (reference sequence). Deletions cut 4 bases from V and 1 base from J, with 13 bases between. The CDR3 protein is CASSPRELGTDTQYF. The CDR3 DNA follows: TGTGCCAGCAGCCCCCGGGAATTGGGCACAGATACGCAGTATTTT.

This clone showed up just once. The chain is built from TRBV10-2 and TRBJ2-7; TRBD2 is a possible D gene (5 bases). CDR1 and CDR2 from the germline V gene are WSHSY and SAAADI. The CDR3 contains 14 residues. The V end was cut by 4 bases, the J end by 6 bases, with 16 bases between. CDR3 amino acids: CASSVAEGLSEQYF. In nucleotides, the CDR3 is TGCGCCAGCAGTGTTGCAGAGGGATTATCCGAGCAGTACTTC.

The chain joins TRBV28 to TRBJ2-7, with 9 bases lining up with TRBD1. V shed 4 bases, J shed 3 bases, and the junction held 4 bases outside the gene matches. The CDR3 extends over 14 amino acids. Germline CDR1 MDHEN, CDR2 SYDVKM. The CDR3 DNA is TGTGCCAGCAGTTGGGGACAGGGTTTCTACGAGCAGTACTTC. Its protein product is CASSWGQGFYEQYF.

This chain joins TRBV29-1 and TRBJ1-2, with D perhaps matching TRBD1 (5 bases). V lost 3 bases, J lost 7 bases, and 15 bases lay in between. There are 13 residues in the CDR3. Germline V gene lookup returns CDR1 SQVTM and CDR2 ANQGSEA. This CDR3 is CSVDPPGQGGYTF. CDR3 bases: TGCAGCGTTGACCCCCCAGGGCAAGGTGGCTACACCTTC.

V is TRBV7-8 and J is TRBJ1-1, with D perhaps matching TRBD1 (5 bases). The CDR3 runs 16 residues. Germline CDR1 SGHVS, CDR2 FQNEAQ. V was trimmed by 5 bases and J by 3 bases, leaving 19 bases between them. The CDR3 bases are TGTGCCAGCAGCCTTGGGACTGAAAGGGTTCACACTGAAGCTTTCTTT. Its translation: CASSLGTERVHTEAFF.

The J gene is TRBJ2-1, the V gene TRBV4-2; 10 bases are shared with TRBD2. CDR3 length: 16 residues. The junction had 8 bases not matched to a gene; V was cut back by 5 bases and J by 4 bases. The germline CDR1 and CDR2 sequences are LGHNA and YNFKEQ. CDR3 sequence (DNA): TGTGCCAGCAGCATGGGGGGGACTAGCGTTTACAATGAGCAGTTCTTC. Amino acid sequence: CASSMGGTSVYNEQFF.

This clone appeared once. V is TRBV10-3 and J is TRBJ1-5, with 9 positions matching TRBD1. CDR1 and CDR2 (germline): ENHRY, SYGVKD. Losses at the gene ends were 3 bases for V and 4 bases for J; bases not matched to a gene: 7. CDR3 length: 16 residues. CDR3 nucleotide sequence: TGTGCCATCAGTGAAGGGACAGGGAGGGCAAATCAGCCCCAGCATTTT. Protein: CAISEGTGRANQPQHF.

The chain joins TRBV10-2 to TRBJ2-1, with D perhaps TRBD2 (7 bases). The germline V and J ends were trimmed by 5 bases and 6 bases, with 17 bases remaining between them. The CDR3 runs 15 residues. Germline V gene sequence: CDR1 WSHSY, CDR2 SAAADI. CDR3 coding DNA: TGCGCCAGCAGTACCCTGGGGGCGGGGGTCAATGAGCAGTTCTTC. This encodes CASSTLGAGVNEQFF.

This chain uses TRBV28 with TRBJ1-4, with D unresolved. The CDR3 has 14 residues. The V end was cut by 2 bases, the J end by 8 bases, with 12 bases between. CDR1 MDHEN and CDR2 SYDVKM come from the germline V gene. CDR3: CASSLLRSTEKLFF. In DNA, the CDR3 is TGTGCCAGCAGTTTACTGCGGAGTACGGAAAAACTGTTTTTT.

J is TRBJ2-7 and V is TRBV28; 7 positions match TRBD1. Looked up from germline, CDR1 is MDHEN and CDR2 is SYDVKM. J lost 10 bases, V lost 5 bases, and 5 bases had no gene match. CDR3 length equals 11 residues. The CDR3 here is CASSDDRVQYF. For the CDR3, the DNA is TGTGCCAGCAGTGACGACAGGGTTCAGTACTTC.

The V and J genes are TRBV9 and TRBJ1-5, with 12 bases lining up with TRBD1. V was pared by 0 bases and J by 11 bases, with 6 bases of the junction left unmatched. The CDR3 consists of 15 residues. Per the germline V gene, CDR1 is SGDLS and CDR2 is YYNGEE. For the CDR3, the DNA is TGTGCCAGCAGCGTAGCTGGGACAGGGGGCGAAGCCCAGCATTTT. It encodes CASSVAGTGGEAQHF.

The chain employs TRBV3-1 (or the pseudogene TRBV3-2) and TRBJ2-1, with 11 bases matching TRBD2. The CDR3 length is 15 residues. V gave up 3 bases and J gave up 8 bases; unmatched junction bases: 6. Germline CDR1 is LGHDT and CDR2 is YNNKEL (reference sequence). CDR3 region: CASSQASGGWYEQFF. The CDR3 DNA reads as TGTGCCAGCAGCCAGGCTAGCGGGGGGTGGTATGAGCAGTTCTTC.

This chain links TRBV5-6 with TRBJ1-2, with no clear D. The CDR3 is 12 residues long. The germline CDR1 and CDR2 sequences are SGHDT and YYEEEE. The germline V and J ends were trimmed by 0 bases and 4 bases, with 4 bases remaining between them. Written as DNA, the CDR3 is TGTGCCAGCAGCTTGGCAGTCTATGGCTACACCTTC. Translated, it gives CASSLAVYGYTF. The full variable domain, its missing parts supplied by reference TRBV5-6 and TRBJ1-2, is DAGVTQSPTHLIKTRGQQVTLRCSPKSGHDTVSWYQQALGQGPQFIFQYYEEEERQRGNFPDRFSGHQFPNYSSELNVNALLLGDSALYLCASSLAVYGYTFGSGTRLTVV.

As DNA, the CDR3 is TGTGCCAGCAGTCGGCAGGGGCGTACCTCCTACAATGAGCAGTTCTTC. This sequence encodes CASSRQGRTSYNEQFF. The chain couples TRBV27 to TRBJ2-1, with D possibly matching TRBD1 (6 bases). Germline loops: CDR1 MNHEY, CDR2 SMNVEV (reference sequence). CDR3 length equals 16 residues. V shed 5 bases and J shed 0 bases, with 14 bases lying between them.

DNA for the CDR3: TGTGCCAGCAGCGTACATAACACCGGGGAGCTGTTTTTT. Its translation: CASSVHNTGELFF. J is TRBJ2-2 and V is TRBV9; no clear D. Deletions cut 1 base from V and 2 bases from J, with 3 bases between. Germline V lookup: CDR1 SGDLS, CDR2 YYNGEE. The CDR3 totals 13 residues.

For this clone: One end of the junction fails to match germline, which may point to a read error. J is TRBJ1-5 and V is TRBV28; 8 bases align to TRBD1. CDR1 and CDR2 from the germline V gene are MDHEN and SYDVKM. The CDR3 runs to 13 residues. The CDR3 DNA reads as TGTGCCAGCAGCAGGGGGCGCGAGCCGTCGAACTCCTTT. Amino acids: CASSRGREPSNSF.